This passage covers 21 T cell receptor beta chains from one sample sequenced in a study of T cell repertoires in cytomegalovirus infection. Via MiXCR, TCRdb re-called the reads, giving one row per CDR3 protein. The sample has around 530,000 distinct CDR3 sequences, approximately 25% seen once; the top ten hold about 12%. The sample consisted of PBMCs. Source of these receptors: a human donor in good health (CMV status not recorded). Some clones in this sample may be carry-over from other donors' samples.

The chain has TRBV29-1 and TRBJ2-1; TRBD2 matches at 10 bases. V shed 5 bases and J 3 bases; nucleotides not matched to a gene: 10. The CDR3 sequence is 16 residues long. Germline V gives CDR1 SQVTM, CDR2 ANQGSEA. CDR3 bases: TGCAGCGTTTACGAGAATAGCGGGAGGAACTACAATGAGCAGTTCTTC. Translating gives CSVYENSGRNYNEQFF.

CDR3 DNA sequence: TGTGCCATCAGGTCATTTAACACTGAAGCTTTCTTT. It encodes CAIRSFNTEAFF. The rearrangement links TRBV10-3 to TRBJ1-1; D is unclear. Trimming pared 6 bases from V and 2 bases from J, leaving 7 bases between. Per the germline V gene, CDR1 is ENHRY and CDR2 is SYGVKD. The CDR3 is made up of 12 amino acids.

The chain couples TRBV9 to TRBJ2-5; tentative D call: TRBD2 (6 bases). Trimming pared 0 bases from V and 5 bases from J, leaving 14 bases between. The CDR3 is 15 amino acids. The V gene's germline CDR1 is SGDLS and CDR2 YYNGEE. The DNA for the CDR3 is TGTGCCAGCAGCGTAGAACCGGGAGTAGCGGAGACCCAGTACTTC. Its protein is CASSVEPGVAETQYF. Looking up the rest from reference TRBV9 and TRBJ2-5 gives the full variable domain: DSGVTQTPKHLITATGQRVTLRCSPRSGDLSVYWYQQSLDQGLQFLIQYYNGEERAKGNILERFSAQQFPDLHSELNLSSLELGDSALYFCASSVEPGVAETQYFGPGTRLLVL.

The table lists this clonotype with many counts. The chain recombines TRBV12-5 with TRBJ1-1, with D maybe TRBD1 (5 bases). The CDR3 loop spans 14 amino acids. V was cut by 1 base and J by 11 bases, with 17 bases left in between. The germline CDR1 and CDR2 sequences are LGHNT and FRNRAP. Written as DNA, the CDR3 is TGTGCTAGTGGTTTGGACGTTTTGCAGGGTGCGGCTTTCTTT. Amino acids: CASGLDVLQGAAFF. Using reference TRBV12-5 and TRBJ1-1 for the parts outside the CDR3, the full variable domain is DARVTQTPRHKVTEMGQEVTMRCQPILGHNTVFWYRQTMMQGLELLAYFRNRAPLDDSGMPKDRFSAEMPDATLATLKIQPSEPRDSAVYFCASGLDVLQGAAFFGQGTRLTVV.

The chain uses TRBV7-3 and TRBJ2-3, with 8 bases lining up with TRBD2. The junction had 9 bases not matched to a gene; V was cut back by 5 bases and J by 5 bases. The germline V gene encodes CDR1 SGHTA and CDR2 FQGTGA. CDR3 length: 15 amino acids. CDR3 in amino acids: CASSHRGLAEDTQYF. CDR3 coding DNA: TGTGCCAGCAGCCACAGAGGACTAGCAGAAGATACGCAGTATTTT.

The table lists this clonotype with a count of one. The junction departs from the called germline gene at one end, perhaps through a read error. The chain links TRBV11-3 to TRBJ2-1, with a weak D call TRBD2 (6 bases). CDR1 is SGHNT, CDR2 YENEEA, per germline. This CDR3 is built from 18 residues. This CDR3 is CAGSLDHGGSSSYNEQFF. CDR3 bases: TGTGCCGGCAGCTTAGACCATGGGGGGAGTAGCTCCTACAATGAGCAGTTCTTC.

This chain uses TRBV6-2 or TRBV6-3 with TRBJ2-5; 8 bases agree with TRBD2. The CDR3 is made up of 14 amino acids. J lost 5 bases, V lost 0 bases, and 2 bases had no gene match. CDR1 MNHEY and CDR2 SVGEGT come from the germline V gene. This chain's CDR3 is CASSYSSGGETQYF. In DNA form, the CDR3 reads TGTGCCAGCAGTTACTCATCGGGAGGGGAGACCCAGTACTTC.

This clonotype was found many times. The CDR3 here is CASSYDPGPAISYEQYF. The CDR3 bases are TGTGCCAGCAGCTACGACCCAGGGCCCGCGATATCCTACGAGCAGTACTTC. The chain combines TRBV7-2 with TRBJ2-7, with D perhaps TRBD1 (5 bases). Germline CDR1 is SGHTA and CDR2 is FQGNSA. The CDR3 is 17 residues long. The V and J ends lost 4 bases and 1 base respectively, with 20 bases between them. The full variable domain, with the rest looked up from reference TRBV7-2 and TRBJ2-7, is GAGVSQSPSNKVTEKGKDVELRCDPISGHTALYWYRQSLGQGLEFLIYFQGNSAPDKSGLPSDRFSAERTGGSVSTLTIQRTQQEDSAVYLCASSYDPGPAISYEQYFGPGTRLTVT.

The table lists this clonotype with many counts. The V call is TRBV7-2, the J call TRBJ2-3; 8 bases match TRBD1. The CDR3 contains 14 residues. CDR1 and CDR2 (germline): SGHTA, FQGNSA. Trimming took 5 bases from V and 3 from J; bases not matched to a gene: 4. The CDR3 sequence: CASSHDRGTDTQYF. For the CDR3, the DNA is TGTGCCAGCAGCCATGACAGGGGAACAGATACGCAGTATTTT. Complete variable domain (other parts from reference TRBV7-2 and TRBJ2-3): GAGVSQSPSNKVTEKGKDVELRCDPISGHTALYWYRQSLGQGLEFLIYFQGNSAPDKSGLPSDRFSAERTGGSVSTLTIQRTQQEDSAVYLCASSHDRGTDTQYFGPGTRLTVL.

This clonotype showed up just a few times. J is TRBJ2-7 and V is TRBV2, with D uncertain. The length of the CDR3 is 11 residues. Trimming shortened V by 7 bases and J by 0 bases, and 4 bases separated the two germline ends. CDR1 and CDR2 from the germline V gene are SNHLY and FYNNEI. CDR3 loop: CASTFSYEQYF. For the CDR3, the DNA is TGTGCCAGCACTTTCTCCTACGAGCAGTACTTC. The full variable domain, rest sourced from reference TRBV2 and TRBJ2-7, is EPEVTQTPSHQVTQMGQEVILRCVPISNHLYFYWYRQILGQKVEFLVSFYNNEISEKSEIFDDQFSVERPDGSNFTLKIRSTKLEDSAMYFCASTFSYEQYFGPGTRLTVT.

V gene TRBV18 combines with J gene TRBJ1-4, with D possibly TRBD1 on 5 matching bases. The length of the CDR3 is 16 residues. Between the trimmed V and J ends, which lost 4 bases and 8 bases, there was a span of 20 bases. Germline CDR1 is KGHSH and CDR2 is LQKENI. CDR3 nucleotides: TGTGCCAGCTCACTAGGGACTCCCTCTTCGGGCGAAAAACTGTTTTTT. Its protein is CASSLGTPSSGEKLFF.

This clonotype was seen only a few times. The chain joins TRBV4-1 to TRBJ2-3, with a weak D call TRBD1 (5 bases). V gave up 1 base and J gave up 4 bases, with 12 bases separating them. Per germline, CDR1 MGHRA and CDR2 YSYEKL. The CDR3 has 15 residues. The CDR3 DNA sequence: TGCGCCAGCAGCCAAGTTGATAGGGGTCCAGATACGCAGTATTTT. Translation gives CASSQVDRGPDTQYF.

The V and J genes are TRBV5-4 and TRBJ2-7; 7 bases align to TRBD1. V lost 6 bases and J lost 1; bases outside the gene matches: 4. The CDR3 is made up of 13 amino acids. The germline V gene has CDR1 SGHNT and CDR2 YYREEE (reference sequence). The CDR3 region is CASTRQGSYEQYV. The CDR3 bases are TGTGCCAGCACGCGACAGGGATCCTACGAGCAGTACGTC.

The chain carries TRBV30 and TRBJ1-4, with 7 bases aligning to TRBD1. This CDR3 is built from 15 residues. With 2 bases clipped from V and 14 bases from J, the junction kept 17 bases outside the gene matches. Germline-derived CDR1 and CDR2 are GTSNPN and SVGIG (reference sequence). CDR3 DNA: TGTGCCTGGAGTTCTATCGGGACAGTGGCGGGGAGGCTGTTTTTT. Its protein is CAWSSIGTVAGRLFF.

This clonotype was found many times. This chain connects TRBV7-8 to TRBJ2-2; 14 bases fit TRBD2. CDR1 is SGHVS and CDR2 is FQNEAQ in the germline V gene. With V trimmed by 11 bases and J by 7 bases, 15 bases remained unmatched. This CDR3 region has 17 residues. CDR3 bases: TGTGCCTCCTCAGGAGGACTAGCGGGAGGTCGAATCGGGGAGCTGTTTTTT. It yields the protein CASSGGLAGGRIGELFF. The entire variable domain, with the rest obtained from reference TRBV7-8 and TRBJ2-2, is as follows: GAGVSQSPRYKVAKRGQDVALRCDPISGHVSLFWYQQALGQGPEFLTYFQNEAQLDKSGLPSDRFFAERPEGSVSTLKIQRTQQEDSAVYLCASSGGLAGGRIGELFFGEGSRLTVL.

The chain combines TRBV5-1 with TRBJ2-2, with a weak D call TRBD2 (6 bases). The CDR3 is 15 amino acids. Germline-derived CDR1 and CDR2 are SGHRS and YFSETQ. V was clipped by 4 bases and J by 7 bases, with 17 bases between them. CDR3 DNA: TGCGCCAGCAGCGACCGACTAGGAGGGGTCGGGGAGCTGTTTTTT. Its translation is CASSDRLGGVGELFF.

The chain is built from TRBV18 and TRBJ1-2; D gene ambiguous. Trimming removed 0 bases from V and 8 bases from J, with 10 bases in between. This CDR3 region has 13 residues. The germline V gene encodes CDR1 KGHSH and CDR2 LQKENI. CDR3 region: CASSPPGIGGYTF. The CDR3 DNA reads TGTGCCAGCTCACCACCCGGCATCGGCGGCTACACCTTC.

A few counts support this clonotype. CDR3 residues: CASSSLPGHGFSGYTF. DNA of the CDR3: TGTGCCAGCAGTTCACTACCGGGACACGGATTCAGTGGCTACACCTTC. The chain is built from TRBV12-3 or TRBV12-4 and TRBJ1-2, with D possibly TRBD1 on 6 matching bases. With 4 bases removed from V and 7 bases from J, the gap between germline ends came to 22 bases. This CDR3 spans 16 amino acids.

The gene calls are TRBV7-9 and TRBJ1-1; 9 bases fit TRBD1. J was trimmed by 1 base and V by 5 bases; bases with no gene match: 5. From germline, CDR1 is SEHNR and CDR2 FQNEAQ (reference sequence). The CDR3 loop spans 15 amino acids. CDR3 amino acids: CASSPKTGGNTEAFF. The CDR3 bases are TGTGCCAGCAGCCCTAAGACAGGGGGGAACACTGAAGCTTTCTTT.

This sequence joins TRBV18 and TRBJ2-7; D perhaps matches TRBD1 (6 bases). The CDR3 contains 15 residues. Germline V gene sequence: CDR1 KGHSH, CDR2 LQKENI. V was shortened by 3 bases and J by 2 bases, with 14 bases between the two germline ends. CDR3 residues: CASSPLPGQAYEQYF. DNA of the CDR3: TGTGCCAGCTCACCCCTTCCGGGACAAGCCTACGAGCAGTACTTC.

This clonotype came up many times. CDR3 coding DNA: TGTGCCAGCAGCCCTCCACTAGCGGGGGGGGGAAATACGCAGTATTTT. Residues: CASSPPLAGGGNTQYF. V gene TRBV7-2 combines with J gene TRBJ2-3; 13 bases are a match to TRBD2. CDR1 and CDR2 from the germline V gene are SGHTA and FQGNSA. The CDR3 runs to 16 residues. The V gene end was trimmed by 5 bases and the J gene end by 7 bases; junction bases not matched to a gene: 9.